The clone carrying this TCR beta chain was seen a handful of times. The antigen is undetermined. The germline V gene has CDR1 DFQATT and CDR2 SNEGSKA (reference sequence). V lost 0 bases, J lost 5 bases, and 7 bases stayed unmatched. The CDR3 spans 15 residues. Construction of the TCRbeta library involved unique molecular identifiers. TCRdb called the PCR reads again in MiXCR, with one record for every CDR3 protein. Here the sample spans 450,000 to 600,000 distinct CDR3 sequences, roughly 13% being singletons. These data are taken from a study of T-cell reconstitution after alpha-beta-depleted transplantation in children. Whole-study results and caveats: Surviving recipient T cells and thymic progenitors underlay high day-60 TCRbeta diversity in some patients. At around two months after transplant, the alpha-beta T cells were reportedly derived from several hundred expanded clones that came from non-depleted graft cells. One year post-transplant, T-cell counts and diversity were largely derived from T cells produced anew.

The sequences come from PBMCs, mostly from graft donor cells, collected 360 days after TCRalphabeta/CD19-depleted stem cell transplant. The chain uses TRBV20-1 and TRBJ2-5; 9 bases line up with TRBD2. The sequence was collected from a male patient between 5 and 17 years old who had a stem cell transplant for acute myeloid leukemia, so the T cells may come from the graft donor. As DNA, the CDR3 is TGCAGTGCTAGAGAGGCTAGCGGGATTGGGGAGACCCAGTACTTC. Its translation is CSAREASGIGETQYF.